The T cell receptor (beta chain) under discussion was sequenced for a study of neurological immune-mediated disorders. A remark on this clonotype: The target antigen is unknown.

The germline V gene has CDR1 SQVTM and CDR2 ANQGSEA. CDR3 length equals 14 residues. J gave up 6 bases and V 2 bases, and 5 bases lay outside the gene matches. Time point: longitudinal time-point 1 (baseline). Unsorted libraries were generated from 2 million PBMCs. These cells had been stored in RNAlater at -80 C. General study results and limits: No expanded-clone CDR3 amino acid sequence recurred across subjects, suggesting private TCR-beta repertoires.

TCRdb itself ran the 5' RACE reads through MiXCR, one entry per CDR3 protein. Of tens of thousands of distinct CDR3 sequences listed, more than 8.5% were seen once; the top ten hold 9.5% to 10%. This sequence was found in a man aged 30 to 39 in good health. The V call is TRBV29-1, the J call TRBJ2-1; 9 bases line up with TRBD2. Sequencing was done on a sample of PBMCs. This CDR3 reads CSVEFGSGSNEQFF. The CDR3 DNA reads as TGCAGCGTTGAATTTGGTAGCGGGAGCAATGAGCAGTTCTTC.